This TCR beta chain came from a study of blood T cell repertoires in COVID-19. This CDR3 has 11 amino acids. V was shortened by 4 bases and J by 7 bases, with 8 bases between the two germline ends. CDR1 is SNHLY, CDR2 FYNNEI, per germline. The sample holds a few counts of this clone. Data came from immunoSEQ multiplex PCR; TCRdb stores just in-frame clones and leaves some out. This sample has about 140,000 clones, with approximately 88% found just once. The genes are TRBV2 and TRBJ2-7; D unclear. Sequencing was done on a sample of peripheral blood. The receptor was derived from a human donor in a cohort sampled during active COVID-19. CDR3 DNA: TGTGCCAGCAGTGGACTTTTAGAGCAGTACTTC. Encoded protein: CASSGLLEQYF.